The entry below gives a single T cell receptor beta chain sequence along with its context. TCRbeta library construction was performed incorporating unique molecular identifiers. Each CDR3 protein gets one entry after TCRdb re-called the PCR reads with MiXCR. The table lists 450,000 to 600,000 distinct CDR3 sequences, 18% of them singletons, with less than 4% in the top ten. This CDR3 has 16 amino acids. Trimming pared 0 bases from V and 0 bases from J, leaving 13 bases between. Per germline, CDR1 SQVTM and CDR2 ANQGSEA. This entry comes from a study of T-cell reconstitution after alpha-beta-depleted transplantation in children.

V usage is TRBV29-1 and J usage is TRBJ2-3; D remains ambiguous. This TCR was recovered from a human donor who donated a stem cell graft to a child with acute lymphoblastic leukemia. The starting material was PBMCs from the stem cell graft donor, obtained from the stem cell graft. CDR3 sequence reads: CSVEDYDFTSTDTQYF. The CDR3 DNA is TGCAGCGTTGAAGATTACGACTTTACTAGCACAGATACGCAGTATTTT.